This T cell receptor beta chain derives from a study of T cells after yellow fever vaccination. The wider study: Where fractions had low cell numbers, libraries were prepared from them with the SMART-Seq v4 Ultra Low Input RNA kit. The study's findings and limits: Peak timing came faster in the weaker secondary response, day 5 versus 15. Contaminating bulk clonotypes could be abundant in FACS-sorted repertoires.

Comments on this clonotype: Its antigen is not known.

TCRdb re-derived calls from the 5' RACE reads in MiXCR, one entry per CDR3 protein. The repertoire holds around 310,000 distinct CDR3 sequences, with approximately 4% as singletons. Trimming took 7 bases from V and 7 from J, leaving 22 bases between them. Germline V gene lookup returns CDR1 SGHTA and CDR2 FQGNSA. This CDR3 comprises 15 residues. Material: PBMCs, obtained 15 days after the yellow fever booster vaccination. The rearrangement uses TRBV7-2 and TRBJ1-2; D remains ambiguous. This TCR came from a young man who received the YFV17D yellow fever vaccine. CDR3 DNA: TGTGCCAGCACCACCCGGACCAAGACGGGAGCTGGCTACACCTTC. This codes for CASTTRTKTGAGYTF.